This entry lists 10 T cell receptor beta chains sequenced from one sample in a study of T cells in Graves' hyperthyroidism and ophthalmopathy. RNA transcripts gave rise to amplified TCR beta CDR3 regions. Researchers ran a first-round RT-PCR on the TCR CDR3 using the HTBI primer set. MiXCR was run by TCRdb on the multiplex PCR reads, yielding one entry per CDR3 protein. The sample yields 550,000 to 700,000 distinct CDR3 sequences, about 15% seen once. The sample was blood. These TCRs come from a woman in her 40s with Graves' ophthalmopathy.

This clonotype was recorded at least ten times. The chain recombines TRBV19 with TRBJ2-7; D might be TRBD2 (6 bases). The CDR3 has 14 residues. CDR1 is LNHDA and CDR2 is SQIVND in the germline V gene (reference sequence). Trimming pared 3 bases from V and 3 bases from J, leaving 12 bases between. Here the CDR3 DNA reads TGTGCCAGTAGTATTAGCGGACGGGACTACGAGCAGTACTTC. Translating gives CASSISGRDYEQYF.

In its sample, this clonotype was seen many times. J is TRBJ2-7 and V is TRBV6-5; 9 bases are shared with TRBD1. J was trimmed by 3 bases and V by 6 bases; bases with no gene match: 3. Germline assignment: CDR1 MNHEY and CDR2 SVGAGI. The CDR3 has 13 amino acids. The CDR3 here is CASSWDRDYEQYF. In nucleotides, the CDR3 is TGTGCCAGCAGCTGGGACAGGGACTACGAGCAGTACTTC.

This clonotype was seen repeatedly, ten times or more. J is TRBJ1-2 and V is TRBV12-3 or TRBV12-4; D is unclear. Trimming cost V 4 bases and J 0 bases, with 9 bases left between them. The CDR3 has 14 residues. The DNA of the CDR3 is TGTGCCAGCAGTTGGACTTCTACTAACTATGGCTACACCTTC. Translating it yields CASSWTSTNYGYTF.

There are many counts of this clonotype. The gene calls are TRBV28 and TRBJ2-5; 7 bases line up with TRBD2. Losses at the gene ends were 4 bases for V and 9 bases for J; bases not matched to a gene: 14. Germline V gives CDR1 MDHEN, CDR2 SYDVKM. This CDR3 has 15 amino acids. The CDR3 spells CASSSFKREGEAQYF. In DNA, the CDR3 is TGTGCCAGCAGTTCCTTTAAGCGGGAAGGCGAGGCCCAGTACTTC.

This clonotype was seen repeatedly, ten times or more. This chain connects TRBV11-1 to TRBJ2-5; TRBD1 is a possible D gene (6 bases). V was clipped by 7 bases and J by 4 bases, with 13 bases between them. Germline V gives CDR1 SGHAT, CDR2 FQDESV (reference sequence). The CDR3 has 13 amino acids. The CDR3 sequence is CASTSGVGETQYF. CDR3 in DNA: TGTGCCAGCACCTCAGGGGTGGGAGAGACCCAGTACTTC. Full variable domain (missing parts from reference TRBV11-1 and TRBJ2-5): EAEVAQSPRYKITEKSQAVAFWCDPISGHATLYWYRQILGQGPELLVQFQDESVVDDSQLPKDRFSAERLKGVDSTLKIQPAELGDSAMYLCASTSGVGETQYFGPGTRLLVL.

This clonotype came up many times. CDR3 DNA: TGTGCCAGCAGCCAATTGACTAGCGGGGCGGTAAAGACCCAGTACTTC. This translates into CASSQLTSGAVKTQYF. The rearrangement uses TRBV13 and TRBJ2-5; 11 bases match TRBD2. The ends lost 5 bases at V and 6 bases at J; junction bases unmatched: 11. Germline V gene lookup returns CDR1 PRHDT and CDR2 FYEKMQ (reference sequence). This CDR3 contains 16 residues.

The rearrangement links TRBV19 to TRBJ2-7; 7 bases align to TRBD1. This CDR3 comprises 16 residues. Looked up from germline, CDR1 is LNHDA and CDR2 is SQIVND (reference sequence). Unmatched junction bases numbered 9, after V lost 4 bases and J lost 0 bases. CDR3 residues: CASSRADRTSSYEQYF. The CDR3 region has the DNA TGTGCCAGTAGTAGGGCGGACAGGACGAGCTCCTACGAGCAGTACTTC.

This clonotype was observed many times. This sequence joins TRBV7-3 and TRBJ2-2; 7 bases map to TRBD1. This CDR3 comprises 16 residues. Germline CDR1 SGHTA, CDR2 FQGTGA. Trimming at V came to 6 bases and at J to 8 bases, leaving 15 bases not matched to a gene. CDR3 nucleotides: TGTGCCAGCAGTCCCGGGACAGCCATCGGAATAGGGGAGCTGTTTTTT. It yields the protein CASSPGTAIGIGELFF.

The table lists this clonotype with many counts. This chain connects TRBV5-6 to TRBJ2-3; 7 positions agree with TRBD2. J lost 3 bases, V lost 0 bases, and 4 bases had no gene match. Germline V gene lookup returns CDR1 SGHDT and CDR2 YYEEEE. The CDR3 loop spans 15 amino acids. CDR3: CASSLGGGRTDTQYF. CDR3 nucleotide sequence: TGTGCCAGCAGCTTGGGGGGGGGTAGGACAGATACGCAGTATTTT.

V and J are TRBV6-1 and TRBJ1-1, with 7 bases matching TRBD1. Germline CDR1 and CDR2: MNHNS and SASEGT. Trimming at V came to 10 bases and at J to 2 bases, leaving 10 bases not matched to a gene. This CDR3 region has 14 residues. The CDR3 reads CATEKRQGNTEAFF. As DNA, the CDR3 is TGTGCCACCGAAAAAAGACAGGGCAACACTGAAGCTTTCTTT.